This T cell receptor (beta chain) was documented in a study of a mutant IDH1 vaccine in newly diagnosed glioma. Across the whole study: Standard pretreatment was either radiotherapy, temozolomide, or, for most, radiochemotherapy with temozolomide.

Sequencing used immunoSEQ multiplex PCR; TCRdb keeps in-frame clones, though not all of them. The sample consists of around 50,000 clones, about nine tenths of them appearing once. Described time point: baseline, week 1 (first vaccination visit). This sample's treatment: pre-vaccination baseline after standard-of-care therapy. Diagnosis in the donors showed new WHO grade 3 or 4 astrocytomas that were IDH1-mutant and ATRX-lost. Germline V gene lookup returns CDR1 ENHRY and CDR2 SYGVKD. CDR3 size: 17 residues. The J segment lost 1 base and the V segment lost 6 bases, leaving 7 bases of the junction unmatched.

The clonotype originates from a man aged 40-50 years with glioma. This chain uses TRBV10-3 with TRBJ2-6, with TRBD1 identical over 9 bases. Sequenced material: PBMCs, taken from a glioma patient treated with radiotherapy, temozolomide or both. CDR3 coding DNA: TGTGCCATCAGGAGGGACAGGGAGGGTTCTGGGGCCAACGTCCTGACTTTC. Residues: CAIRRDREGSGANVLTF.